This T cell receptor (beta chain) was observed in a study of blood T cells in healthy people across ages. Study results and limitations: Leaving the PBMCs unsorted stopped any conclusive comparison of naive versus antigen-experienced cells.

For the second PCR, which ran for about 6 to 12 cycles, a sample-barcoded 5' primer and a J-beta primer mix were used. Template switching added a 12-random-nucleotide identifier to every cDNA molecule. TCRdb re-called the 5' RACE reads through MiXCR, storing one row per CDR3 protein. The top ten hold 3% to 4.5% of the sample, which has 800,000 or so distinct CDR3 sequences, 20% to 30% seen once. The germline V gene encodes CDR1 MDHEN and CDR2 SYDVKM. This CDR3 has 12 amino acids. This clonotype was counted only a few times. Its antigen is undetermined. These sequences were also reported in another study, on T cells of mothers and their children. From that paper: The study found slightly higher but non-significant overlap in related versus unrelated mother-child pairs.

Material: blood. The rearrangement joins TRBV28 to TRBJ2-5, with D hard to call. The J call may not be correct, given that the DNA end is closer to TRBJ2-7. This receptor was obtained from a boy between 5 and 17 years old in good health. The CDR3 DNA reads as TGTGCCAGCCGAACGAACCGACCCGAGCAGTACTTC. This codes for CASRTNRPEQYF.